The rows below give T cell receptor beta chains drawn from one sample of a study of neurological immune-mediated disorders. TCRdb re-called the 5' RACE reads with MiXCR, one entry per CDR3 protein. The table includes some 60,000 distinct CDR3 sequences, less than 10% detected once. Sequences were obtained from PBMCs. These receptors all stem from a man aged 25 to 45 in good health. Each CDR3 is given with its conserved first and last residue. D genes are given only for firm matches. The size entry is marked missing in some rows and otherwise reads once, few, many or a size class.

few,TRBV4-1,TRBJ2-7,TRBD1,CASSQESGTGNYEQYF,TGCGCCAGCAGCCAAGAGTCCGGGACAGGGAACTACGAGCAGTACTTC
many,TRBV2,TRBJ2-1,TRBD2,CASSAGRGNEQFF,TGTGCCAGCAGTGCCGGGAGGGGCAATGAGCAGTTCTTC
many,TRBV20-1,TRBJ2-7,TRBD2,CSARLAGVYEQYF,TGCAGTGCTAGACTAGCGGGAGTTTACGAGCAGTACTTC
many,TRBV5-1,TRBJ1-1,NA,CASSADRLNTEAFF,TGCGCCAGCAGCGCTGACAGGTTGAACACTGAAGCTTTCTTT
many,TRBV12-3/TRBV12-4,TRBJ1-5,NA,CASSAPYQPQHF,TGTGCCAGCAGTGCCCCATATCAGCCCCAGCATTTT
many,TRBV3-1,TRBJ2-1,TRBD2,CASTASGPYNEQFF,TGTGCCAGCACGGCTAGCGGGCCCTACAATGAGCAGTTCTTC
many,TRBV7-2,TRBJ2-7,NA,CASSRMPGSYEQYF,TGTGCCAGCAGCCGGATGCCGGGGAGCTACGAGCAGTACTTC
many,TRBV20-1,TRBJ2-1,NA,CSAPNIGDYNEQFF,TGCAGTGCACCTAATATTGGGGATTACAATGAGCAGTTCTTC
many,TRBV28,TRBJ1-6,NA,CASNSPGNSPLHF,TGTGCCAGCAACTCCCCGGGGAATTCACCCCTCCACTTT
many,TRBV29-1,TRBJ2-3,TRBD1,CSAVRQGRTDTQYF,TGCAGCGCTGTCCGACAGGGGAGGACAGATACGCAGTATTTT
many,TRBV5-1,TRBJ2-1,TRBD2,CASSPTSGMETWNEQFF,TGCGCCAGCAGCCCGACTAGCGGGATGGAAACATGGAATGAGCAGTTCTTC
many,TRBV5-1,TRBJ2-1,TRBD2,CASSVAGTSFNEQFF,TGCGCCAGCAGTGTGGCCGGGACTAGTTTTAATGAGCAGTTCTTC
many,TRBV12-3/TRBV12-4,TRBJ2-1,NA,CASSFSGARYEQFF,TGTGCCAGCAGTTTTTCGGGGGCGCGTTATGAGCAGTTCTTC
many,TRBV3-1,TRBJ2-1,NA,CAAGRGYNEQFF,TGTGCCGCTGGCCGGGGATACAATGAGCAGTTCTTC
many,TRBV10-3,TRBJ2-7,NA,CAISASDSYEQYF,TGTGCCATCAGTGCCTCGGACAGCTACGAGCAGTACTTC
many,TRBV5-1,TRBJ1-5,NA,CASSLDGNNQPQHF,TGCGCCAGCAGCTTGGACGGAAACAATCAGCCCCAGCATTTT
many,TRBV29-1,TRBJ2-1,TRBD1,CSVATGTGGIEQFF,TGCAGCGTTGCGACCGGGACAGGGGGGATTGAGCAGTTCTTC
many,TRBV5-1,TRBJ2-7,TRBD2,CASSLLTSGYEQYF,TGCGCCAGCAGCTTGTTGACTAGCGGATACGAGCAGTACTTC
many,TRBV7-6,TRBJ1-1,NA,CASSSTLDGGSLGAFF,TGTGCCAGCAGTTCTACCCTGGACGGCGGCTCCCTGGGAGCTTTCTTT
NA,TRBV5-6,TRBJ2-7,NA,CASGTSDQVPYEQYF,TGTGCCAGCGGGACCTCGGACCAAGTGCCCTACGAGCAGTACTTC
few,TRBV6-5,TRBJ2-4,NA,CARPDTPAKNIQYF,TGTGCCAGACCGGACACCCCAGCCAAAAACATTCAGTACTTC
many,TRBV10-3,TRBJ2-1,NA,CAISEPASDNEQFF,TGTGCCATCAGTGAGCCGGCTAGCGACAATGAGCAGTTCTTC
many,TRBV5-1,TRBJ2-1,TRBD2,CASSLRSAGGLYNEQFF,TGCGCCAGCAGCTTAAGATCAGCGGGAGGGCTCTACAATGAGCAGTTCTTC